The clone carrying this T cell receptor (beta chain) was picked up a small number of times. V lost 6 bases and J lost 5, with 14 bases in between. The CDR3 is made up of 14 amino acids. TCRdb called the RT-PCR reads again in MiXCR, with one record for every CDR3 protein. The sample yields 550,000 to 750,000 distinct CDR3 sequences, over 12% seen once. The genes are TRBV12-3 or TRBV12-4 and TRBJ1-5; maybe TRBD1 (6 bases). The source material was memory CD4+ T cells from blood. This clonotype originated in a female donor in good health, serving as a healthy control. This chain's CDR3 is CASSHQRGDQPQHF. In nucleotides, the CDR3 is TGTGCCAGCAGCCACCAAAGGGGGGATCAGCCCCAGCATTTT.